The 32 T cell receptor beta chains presented below share a single source sample, sequenced in a study of Graves' ophthalmopathy and Graves' hyperthyroidism. RNA transcripts served as template for amplifying TCR beta CDR3 sequences. Scientists carried out first-round RT-PCR using HTBI primers and then a second-round multiplex PCR. Each CDR3 protein is one row after TCRdb ran MiXCR on the multiplex PCR reads. The sample has 600,000 to 650,000 distinct CDR3 sequences; approximately 21% are singletons. The specimen sequenced was peripheral blood. Receptors were obtained from a woman aged 18-29 years with stable Graves' hyperthyroidism. Some clones in this sample may be carry-over from other donors' samples.

This clonotype was seen more than once but under ten times. The V gene is TRBV5-1, the J gene TRBJ1-6, with a tentative D call TRBD1 (5 bases). The CDR3 consists of 14 residues. Germline CDR1 and CDR2: SGHRS and YFSETQ. The V end lost 3 bases, the J end lost 7 bases, and 11 bases lay between the germline ends. The CDR3 DNA is TGCGCCAGCAGCTCGGGACCCGGGAATTCACCCCTCCACTTT. Its translation: CASSSGPGNSPLHF.

This clonotype was recorded many times. The J gene is TRBJ1-1, the V gene TRBV6-5; TRBD1 might be the D (5 bases). Per germline, CDR1 MNHEY and CDR2 SVGAGI. V lost 0 bases and J 3 bases, leaving 11 bases between the germline ends. The CDR3 totals 15 residues. CDR3 in DNA: TGTGCCAGCAGTTACTCGTCATTAGGGGACACTGAAGCTTTCTTT. Its translation is CASSYSSLGDTEAFF.

This clonotype was recorded at least ten times. This chain links TRBV6-6 with TRBJ2-5, with D possibly being TRBD2 (7 bases). The V and J ends lost 2 bases and 3 bases respectively, with 13 bases between them. CDR3 length equals 15 residues. CDR1 MNHNY and CDR2 SVGAGI come from the germline V gene (reference sequence). The CDR3 DNA sequence: TGTGCCAGCAGTTACGGCGGGGGCTTGAAAGAGACCCAGTACTTC. Amino acids: CASSYGGGLKETQYF.

This chain links TRBV20-1 with TRBJ2-7; D gene ambiguous. The germline V and J ends were trimmed by 6 bases and 4 bases, with 19 bases remaining between them. Germline assignment: CDR1 DFQATT and CDR2 SNEGSKA (reference sequence). The CDR3 is 14 amino acids. Here the CDR3 DNA reads TGCAGTGCACTCCCGAGGATGGCGGAGTACGAGCAGTACTTC. It encodes CSALPRMAEYEQYF.

This clonotype was seen only a few times. The chain couples TRBV6-1 to TRBJ1-3; no clear D. Deletions cut 11 bases from V and 0 bases from J, with 11 bases between. Germline loops: CDR1 MNHNS, CDR2 SASEGT. This CDR3 spans 13 amino acids. Here the CDR3 DNA reads TGTGCCTCCGGCCGCAGCTCTGGAAACACCATATATTTT. This gives the protein CASGRSSGNTIYF.

This clonotype was counted ten times or more. This chain connects TRBV27 to TRBJ2-5; 7 positions match TRBD2. V lost 4 bases and J lost 2; bases outside the gene matches: 4. This CDR3 contains 14 residues. Germline lookup yields CDR1 MNHEY and CDR2 SMNVEV (reference sequence). The CDR3 sequence is CASSYNGRQETQYF. The CDR3 DNA sequence: TGTGCCAGCAGTTATAACGGGAGGCAAGAGACCCAGTACTTC.

The chain is built from TRBV6-1 and TRBJ1-2; 7 bases map to TRBD1. Germline lookup yields CDR1 MNHNS and CDR2 SASEGT. V dropped 10 bases and J dropped 4; count of bases not matched to a gene: 12. CDR3 length: 14 residues. The CDR3 is CATSGRGRIYGYTF. CDR3 nucleotides: TGTGCCACCTCGGGGAGGGGGCGAATCTATGGCTACACCTTC.

This clonotype came up a few times. This chain connects TRBV20-1 to TRBJ1-1; D call uncertain. Germline V gene data show CDR1 as DFQATT and CDR2 as SNEGSKA (reference sequence). V was clipped by 5 bases and J by 6 bases, with 10 bases between them. The CDR3 is 11 residues long. CDR3 residues: CSAEQIAEAFF. DNA for the CDR3: TGCAGTGCTGAACAGATCGCTGAAGCTTTCTTT.

This chain connects TRBV10-3 to TRBJ2-5, with 13 bases aligning to TRBD2. The CDR3 totals 18 residues. Germline V gene data show CDR1 as ENHRY and CDR2 as SYGVKD. V was clipped by 4 bases and J by 0 bases; unmatched bases: 8. CDR3 sequence reads: CAISGQTSGGPYQETQYF. As DNA, the CDR3 is TGTGCCATCAGTGGACAGACTAGCGGGGGGCCCTACCAAGAGACCCAGTACTTC.

This clonotype was observed at least ten times. The rearrangement joins TRBV6-5 to TRBJ2-2; D remains unclear. Germline V gene lookup returns CDR1 MNHEY and CDR2 SVGAGI. V gave up 5 bases and J gave up 5 bases, with 12 bases separating them. The CDR3 covers 14 residues. The CDR3: CASSVLTVTGELFF. The CDR3 region has the DNA TGTGCCAGCAGTGTACTCACTGTGACCGGGGAGCTGTTTTTT.

This clonotype appeared a few times. V usage is TRBV6-1 and J usage is TRBJ1-5; D is undetermined. Looked up from germline, CDR1 is MNHNS and CDR2 is SASEGT. This CDR3 is 15 amino acids long. V was shortened by 7 bases and J by 11 bases, with 24 bases between the two germline ends. Here the CDR3 DNA reads TGTGCCAGCAACCAACAGTTTCGGTGGAGTTGGGCCCAGCATTTT. It yields the protein CASNQQFRWSWAQHF.

This clonotype was seen at least ten times. The chain employs TRBV12-3 or TRBV12-4 and TRBJ1-6, with D possibly being TRBD1 (5 bases). The CDR3 runs 17 residues. The germline V and J ends were trimmed by 2 bases and 0 bases, with 11 bases remaining between them. CDR3 residues: CASSLTGVSSYNSPLHF. In nucleotides, the CDR3 is TGTGCCAGCAGTTTAACGGGGGTGAGCTCCTATAATTCACCCCTCCACTTT.

This clonotype has just a few counts. The rearrangement joins TRBV5-1 to TRBJ1-1, with D unclear. V lost 5 bases and J lost 0, with 8 bases in between. The length of the CDR3 is 13 residues. Germline lookup yields CDR1 SGHRS and CDR2 YFSETQ. The CDR3 is CASRQTMNTEAFF. CDR3 bases: TGCGCCAGCAGACAAACCATGAACACTGAAGCTTTCTTT.

This clonotype was detected many times. J is TRBJ1-6 and V is TRBV5-1; 9 nucleotides match TRBD1. The V and J ends lost 4 bases and 6 bases, in that order; junction bases with no gene match: 20. Germline V gene data show CDR1 as SGHRS and CDR2 as YFSETQ. This CDR3 spans 20 amino acids. CDR3 in DNA: TGCGCCAGCAGCCACCTTGCCGGGACAGGGTACTCCTCAACTAATTCACCCCTCCACTTT. Translated, it gives CASSHLAGTGYSSTNSPLHF. The whole variable domain, filled in from reference TRBV5-1 and TRBJ1-6, reads KAGVTQTPRYLIKTRGQQVTLSCSPISGHRSVSWYQQTPGQGLQFLFEYFSETQRNKGNFPGRFSGRQFSNSRSEMNVSTLELGDSALYLCASSHLAGTGYSSTNSPLHFGNGTRLTVT.

This clonotype was seen at least ten times. The chain uses TRBV5-6 and TRBJ1-1; 7 bases line up with TRBD1. With V trimmed by 5 bases and J by 0 bases, 13 bases remained unmatched. Germline CDR1 is SGHDT and CDR2 is YYEEEE. This CDR3 has 17 residues. The CDR3 here is CASSFRDRNFLNTEAFF. The CDR3 DNA follows: TGTGCCAGCAGTTTCCGGGACAGAAATTTTCTGAACACTGAAGCTTTCTTT.

J is TRBJ1-2 and V is TRBV28; 8 bases are a match to TRBD1. Germline assignment: CDR1 MDHEN and CDR2 SYDVKM. J was trimmed by 4 bases and V by 4 bases; bases with no gene match: 5. The CDR3 contains 14 residues. For the CDR3, the DNA is TGTGCCAGCAGTTCGGGGACAGGAATCTATGGCTACACCTTC. This translates into CASSSGTGIYGYTF.

This clonotype was observed at least ten times. This rearrangement joins TRBV6-1 to TRBJ2-7, with D tentatively TRBD1 (6 bases). V lost 10 bases to trimming and J lost 3 bases, with 7 bases between them. CDR3 length equals 10 residues. Germline CDR1 is MNHNS and CDR2 is SASEGT. Here the CDR3 DNA reads TGTGCCACGACAGGCTACGAGCAGTACTTC. Translated: CATTGYEQYF.

The sample holds many counts of this clonotype. The chain joins TRBV2 to TRBJ2-7; 7 bases match TRBD1. The CDR3 totals 13 residues. V was clipped by 7 bases and J by 1 base; unmatched bases: 4. Per the germline V gene, CDR1 is SNHLY and CDR2 is FYNNEI. The CDR3 bases are TGTGCCAGCACCAGGGGGAATTCCTACGAGCAGTACTTC. Its protein is CASTRGNSYEQYF.

The V and J genes are TRBV5-1 and TRBJ2-2; D possibly corresponds to TRBD1 (5 bases). This CDR3 comprises 15 residues. Germline CDR1 and CDR2: SGHRS and YFSETQ. The V end lost 1 base, the J end lost 0 bases, and 7 bases lay between the germline ends. The CDR3 here is CASSLPQANTGELFF. The CDR3 nucleotides are TGCGCCAGCAGCTTGCCACAGGCGAACACCGGGGAGCTGTTTTTT. The full variable domain, its missing parts supplied by reference TRBV5-1 and TRBJ2-2, is KAGVTQTPRYLIKTRGQQVTLSCSPISGHRSVSWYQQTPGQGLQFLFEYFSETQRNKGNFPGRFSGRQFSNSRSEMNVSTLELGDSALYLCASSLPQANTGELFFGEGSRLTVL.

In this sample, this clonotype turned up many times. The chain couples TRBV6-5 to TRBJ2-7, with D possibly TRBD2 on 5 matching bases. The germline gives CDR1 MNHEY, CDR2 SVGAGI. This CDR3 has 15 amino acids. Trimming cost V 0 bases and J 0 bases, with 9 bases left between them. CDR3 loop: CASSYSSGSSYEQYF. DNA of the CDR3: TGTGCCAGCAGTTACTCGAGTGGGAGCTCCTACGAGCAGTACTTC.

In its sample, this clonotype was seen a few times. The chain carries TRBV11-2 and TRBJ2-2; D remains ambiguous. V was pared by 5 bases and J by 2 bases, with 6 bases between. CDR1 and CDR2 from the germline V gene are SGHAT and FQNNGV. The length of the CDR3 is 13 residues. As DNA, the CDR3 is TGTGCCAGCAGCCAATTAAACACCGGGGAGCTGTTTTTT. This gives the protein CASSQLNTGELFF.

This clonotype was seen at least ten times. Here the CDR3 DNA reads TGCGCCAGCAGCCTAGGTCCCGGGACAGGGATGAACACTGAAGCTTTCTTT. Residues: CASSLGPGTGMNTEAFF. The rearrangement links TRBV5-1 to TRBJ1-1, with TRBD1 identical over 9 bases. The CDR3 runs to 17 residues. The V gene's germline CDR1 is SGHRS and CDR2 YFSETQ. V shed 4 bases, J shed 0 bases, and the junction held 10 bases outside the gene matches.

The V call is TRBV28, the J call TRBJ1-1; D perhaps matches TRBD1 (6 bases). Looked up from germline, CDR1 is MDHEN and CDR2 is SYDVKM. The CDR3 is made up of 15 amino acids. Trimming cost V 1 base and J 8 bases, with 17 bases left between them. The CDR3 loop reads CASSLSLGGAGEAFF. CDR3 bases: TGTGCCAGCAGTTTATCTTTGGGGGGCGCGGGAGAAGCTTTCTTT.

In this sample, this clonotype turned up many times. V and J are TRBV12-3 or TRBV12-4 and TRBJ1-6; D may be TRBD1 (6 bases). V was trimmed by 6 bases and J by 9 bases, leaving 15 bases between them. The CDR3 extends over 14 amino acids. CDR3 region: CASSWGQGISPLHF. The CDR3 nucleotides read TGTGCCAGCAGCTGGGGGCAGGGTATTTCACCCCTCCACTTT.

The CDR3 nucleotides are TGTGCCAGCAGCTTAGTTTACGGGGGCTTCTTACATATACCGGGGAACACTGAAGCTTTCTTT. It encodes CASSLVYGGFLHIPGNTEAFF. This chain uses TRBV11-3 with TRBJ1-1; a weak D match, TRBD1 (6 bases). Germline V lookup: CDR1 SGHNT, CDR2 YENEEA. The CDR3 covers 21 residues. V lost 1 base to trimming and J lost 1 base, with 28 bases between them.

The chain carries TRBV12-3 or TRBV12-4 and TRBJ1-1, with D unresolved. V was trimmed by 7 bases and J by 4 bases, leaving 13 bases between them. The CDR3 has 13 amino acids. CDR3 coding DNA: TGTGCCAGCACCAACGGACCTGGCACTGAAGCTTTCTTT. It specifies CASTNGPGTEAFF.

This clonotype has ten or more counts. This chain uses TRBV6-2 or TRBV6-3 with TRBJ2-7; 7 bases align to TRBD1. Germline V gene lookup returns CDR1 MNHEY and CDR2 SVGEGT. The trim removed 0 bases at V and 2 bases at J, leaving 10 bases unmatched. CDR3 length equals 17 residues. The CDR3 is CASSYSSRDRKAYEQYF. The CDR3 DNA follows: TGTGCCAGCAGTTACTCTAGCCGGGACAGAAAAGCCTACGAGCAGTACTTC.

The rearrangement uses TRBV28 and TRBJ1-6; weak D call: TRBD1 (6 bases). V was trimmed by 5 bases and J by 7 bases, leaving 15 bases between them. This CDR3 has 15 residues. Per the germline V gene, CDR1 is MDHEN and CDR2 is SYDVKM. For the CDR3, the DNA is TGTGCCAGCAGTCCTTACCCCACAGGGAATTCACCCCTCCACTTT. Translation: CASSPYPTGNSPLHF.

The DNA of the CDR3 is TGTGCCAGCAGCTTGGCTCAGATACGTCAGCCCCAGCATTTT. Translation: CASSLAQIRQPQHF. The V gene is TRBV5-8, the J gene TRBJ1-5, with D unclear. Trimming left V 0 bases short and J 6 bases short, with 10 bases between. This CDR3 is 14 amino acids long. Germline V gene lookup returns CDR1 SGHTS and CDR2 YDEGEE.

The sample holds many counts of this clonotype. The chain uses TRBV5-8 and TRBJ1-3; no reliable D call. The germline V and J ends were trimmed by 1 base and 8 bases, with 10 bases remaining between them. The CDR3 covers 13 residues. The germline gives CDR1 SGHTS, CDR2 YDEGEE. CDR3 protein: CASSLSFADTIYF. CDR3 bases: TGTGCCAGCAGCTTGAGTTTTGCCGACACCATATATTTT.

This clonotype was recorded many times. V is TRBV7-3 and J is TRBJ1-1; 10 nucleotides align to TRBD1. This CDR3 contains 14 residues. The junction had 7 bases not matched to a gene; V was cut back by 5 bases and J by 7 bases. Germline CDR1 is SGHTA and CDR2 is FQGTGA. The CDR3 DNA reads TGTGCCAGCAGCATGAGCCGGGACAGGGGTGAAGCTTTCTTT. This translates into CASSMSRDRGEAFF.

This clonotype was seen many times. This chain links TRBV28 with TRBJ2-5; 11 bases line up with TRBD1. Germline V CDR1 and CDR2: MDHEN, SYDVKM. V lost 6 bases and J lost 5; bases outside the gene matches: 14. This CDR3 is built from 17 residues. Written as DNA, the CDR3 is TGTGCCAGCAGCCCAGGCCGGGACAGGGGGTTAAGCGAGACCCAGTACTTC. This translates into CASSPGRDRGLSETQYF.